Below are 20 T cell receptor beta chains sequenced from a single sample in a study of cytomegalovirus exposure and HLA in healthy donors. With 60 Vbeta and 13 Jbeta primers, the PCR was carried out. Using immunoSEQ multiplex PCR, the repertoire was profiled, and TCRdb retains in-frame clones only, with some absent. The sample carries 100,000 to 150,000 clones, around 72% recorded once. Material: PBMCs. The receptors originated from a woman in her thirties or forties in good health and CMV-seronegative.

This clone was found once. CDR3: CASSFRGTTVEQYF. The CDR3 nucleotides are TGTGCCAGCAGCTTCAGGGGGACAACGGTCGAGCAGTACTTC. This chain uses TRBV7-8 with TRBJ2-7; 7 nucleotides agree with TRBD1. Germline V CDR1 and CDR2: SGHVS, FQNEAQ. The CDR3 covers 14 residues. J gave up 6 bases and V 3 bases, and 8 bases lay outside the gene matches.

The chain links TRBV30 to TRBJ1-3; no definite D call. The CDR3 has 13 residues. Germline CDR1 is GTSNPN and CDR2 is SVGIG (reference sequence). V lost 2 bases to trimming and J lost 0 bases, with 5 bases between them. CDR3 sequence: CAWSIYSGNTIYF. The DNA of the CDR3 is TGTGCCTGGAGTATATACTCTGGAAACACCATATATTTT.

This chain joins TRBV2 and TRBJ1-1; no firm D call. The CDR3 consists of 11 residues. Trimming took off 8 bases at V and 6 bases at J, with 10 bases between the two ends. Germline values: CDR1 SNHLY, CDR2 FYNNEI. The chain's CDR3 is CASAKDPEAFF. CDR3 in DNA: TGTGCCAGCGCGAAAGATCCTGAAGCTTTCTTT.

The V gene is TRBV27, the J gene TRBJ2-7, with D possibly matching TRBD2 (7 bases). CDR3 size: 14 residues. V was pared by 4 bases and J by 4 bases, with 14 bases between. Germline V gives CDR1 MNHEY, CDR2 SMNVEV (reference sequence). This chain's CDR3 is CASSSGGGRYEQYF. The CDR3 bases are TGTGCCAGCAGTTCAGGCGGGGGCAGGTACGAGCAGTACTTC.

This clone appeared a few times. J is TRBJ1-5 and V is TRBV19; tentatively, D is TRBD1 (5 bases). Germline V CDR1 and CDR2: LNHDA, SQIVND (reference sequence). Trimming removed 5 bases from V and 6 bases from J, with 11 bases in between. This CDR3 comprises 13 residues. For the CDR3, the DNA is TGTGCCAGTAGTTGGGGGGTGGGTCAGCCCCAGCATTTT. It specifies CASSWGVGQPQHF.

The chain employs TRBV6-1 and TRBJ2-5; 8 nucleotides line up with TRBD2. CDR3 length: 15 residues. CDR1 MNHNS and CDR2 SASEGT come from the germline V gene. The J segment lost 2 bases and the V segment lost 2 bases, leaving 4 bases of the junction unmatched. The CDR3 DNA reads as TGTGCCAGCAGTGAATGGCGGGAGGCGCAAGAGACCCAGTACTTC. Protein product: CASSEWREAQETQYF.

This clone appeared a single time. Here the CDR3 reads CASSTSQGPGNTIYF. The CDR3 DNA sequence: TGTGCCAGCAGCACCTCACAGGGTCCTGGAAACACCATATATTTT. The genes are TRBV7-2 and TRBJ1-3, with a weak D call TRBD1 (6 bases). The CDR3 is 15 residues long. Trimming stripped 5 bases from V and 2 bases from J, with 13 bases between. Per the germline V gene, CDR1 is SGHTA and CDR2 is FQGNSA.

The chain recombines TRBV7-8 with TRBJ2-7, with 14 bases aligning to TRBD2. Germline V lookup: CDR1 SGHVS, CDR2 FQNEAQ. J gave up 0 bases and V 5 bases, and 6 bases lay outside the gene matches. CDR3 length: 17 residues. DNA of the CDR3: TGTGCCAGCAGCCTGACTAGCGGGGGGGATAGCTCCTACGAGCAGTACTTC. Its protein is CASSLTSGGDSSYEQYF.

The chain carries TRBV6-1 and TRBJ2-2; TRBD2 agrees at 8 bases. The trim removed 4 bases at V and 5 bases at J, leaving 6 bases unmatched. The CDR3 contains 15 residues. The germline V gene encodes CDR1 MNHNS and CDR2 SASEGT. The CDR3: CASSGAGGWTGELFF. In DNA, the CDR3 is TGTGCCAGCAGTGGGGCGGGGGGCTGGACCGGGGAGCTGTTTTTT.

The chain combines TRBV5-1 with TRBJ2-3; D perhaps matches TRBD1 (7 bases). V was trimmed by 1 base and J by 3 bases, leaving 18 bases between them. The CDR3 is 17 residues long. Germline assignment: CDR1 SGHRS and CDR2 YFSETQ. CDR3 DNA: TGCGCCAGCAGCTTGTATCAAACCCCAGGGGGGACAGATACGCAGTATTTT. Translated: CASSLYQTPGGTDTQYF.

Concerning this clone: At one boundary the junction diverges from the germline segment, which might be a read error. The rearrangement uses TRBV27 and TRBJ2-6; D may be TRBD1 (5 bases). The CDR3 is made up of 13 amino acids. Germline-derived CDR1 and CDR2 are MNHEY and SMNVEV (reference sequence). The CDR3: CASRRSGANGLTF. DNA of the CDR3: TGTGCCAGCCGCAGGTCTGGGGCCAACGGCCTGACTTTC.

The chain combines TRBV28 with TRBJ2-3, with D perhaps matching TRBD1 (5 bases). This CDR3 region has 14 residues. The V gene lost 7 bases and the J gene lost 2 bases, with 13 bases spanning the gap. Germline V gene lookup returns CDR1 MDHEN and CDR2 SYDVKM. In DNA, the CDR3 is TGTGCCAGCAACAGGAAACAGCCCACAGATACGCAGTATTTT. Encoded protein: CASNRKQPTDTQYF.

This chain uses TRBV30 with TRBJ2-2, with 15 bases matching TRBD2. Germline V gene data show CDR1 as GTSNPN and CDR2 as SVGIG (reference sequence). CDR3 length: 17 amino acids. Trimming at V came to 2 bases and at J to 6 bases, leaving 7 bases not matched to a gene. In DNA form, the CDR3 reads TGTGCCTGGAGTCGGGGACTAGCGGGAGGAAGGCCCGGGGAGCTGTTTTTT. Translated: CAWSRGLAGGRPGELFF.

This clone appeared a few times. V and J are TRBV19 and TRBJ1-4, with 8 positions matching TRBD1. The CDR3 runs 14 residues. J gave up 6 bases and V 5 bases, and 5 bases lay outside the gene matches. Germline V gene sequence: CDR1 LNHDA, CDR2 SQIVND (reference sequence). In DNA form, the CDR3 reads TGTGCCAGTAGTCAGGGGGCCGGGGATGAAAAACTGTTTTTT. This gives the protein CASSQGAGDEKLFF.

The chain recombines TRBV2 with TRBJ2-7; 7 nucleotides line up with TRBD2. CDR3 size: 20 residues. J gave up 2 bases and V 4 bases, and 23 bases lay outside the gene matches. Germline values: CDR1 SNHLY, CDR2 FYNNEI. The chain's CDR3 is CASSGPTRTGQGLGTYEQYF. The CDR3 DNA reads TGTGCCAGCAGTGGCCCAACGAGAACCGGCCAAGGACTAGGAACCTACGAGCAGTACTTC.

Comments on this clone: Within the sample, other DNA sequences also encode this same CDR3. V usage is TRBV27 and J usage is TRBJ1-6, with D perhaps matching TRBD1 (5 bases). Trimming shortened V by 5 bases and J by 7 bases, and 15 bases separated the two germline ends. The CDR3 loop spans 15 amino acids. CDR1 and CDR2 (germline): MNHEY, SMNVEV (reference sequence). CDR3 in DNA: TGTGCCAGCAGTAGAACGGGGGTGGGCAATTCACCCCTCCACTTT. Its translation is CASSRTGVGNSPLHF.

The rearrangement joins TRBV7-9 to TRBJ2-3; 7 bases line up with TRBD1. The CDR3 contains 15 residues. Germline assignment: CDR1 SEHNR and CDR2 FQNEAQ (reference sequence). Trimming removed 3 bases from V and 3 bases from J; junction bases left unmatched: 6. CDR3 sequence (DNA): TGTGCCAGCAGCTTTAACCAACAGGGGACAGATACGCAGTATTTT. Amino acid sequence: CASSFNQQGTDTQYF.

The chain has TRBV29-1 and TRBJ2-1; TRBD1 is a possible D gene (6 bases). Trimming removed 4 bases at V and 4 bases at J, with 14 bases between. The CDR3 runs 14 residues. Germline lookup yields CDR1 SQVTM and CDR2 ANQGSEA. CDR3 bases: TGCAGCGTTGGGGGGCCCGGGGCTTACAATGAGCAGTTCTTC. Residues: CSVGGPGAYNEQFF.

Here the CDR3 reads CASSQPGLAGGPQETQYF. DNA of the CDR3: TGTGCCAGCAGCCAGCCGGGACTAGCGGGGGGACCGCAAGAGACCCAGTACTTC. V gene TRBV4-2 combines with J gene TRBJ2-5; 15 bases align to TRBD2. CDR3 length equals 18 residues. With 3 bases clipped from V and 2 bases from J, the junction kept 7 bases outside the gene matches. The germline V gene has CDR1 LGHNA and CDR2 YNFKEQ.

For the CDR3, the DNA is TGTGCCAGCAGCCCCCGGGACTACGAGCAGTACTTC. This translates into CASSPRDYEQYF. The rearrangement uses TRBV11-2 and TRBJ2-7; a weak D match, TRBD2 (5 bases). V lost 5 bases to trimming and J lost 3 bases, with 8 bases between them. The CDR3 sequence is 12 residues long. Germline CDR1 reads SGHAT; CDR2 reads FQNNGV.